This T cell receptor beta chain was recovered during a study of Graves' ophthalmopathy and Graves' hyperthyroidism. The study, taken as a whole, reports: Clonotypes were expanded in thyroid at above 0.001 frequency, and most also appeared in blood. A model built from 13 signatures distinguished ophthalmopathy from stable hyperthyroidism with about 90% sensitivity and 70% to 84% specificity. The study's model predicted ophthalmopathy progression at over 55% sensitivity and 72% to 85% specificity.

V lost 4 bases and J 4 bases, leaving 17 bases between the germline ends. This CDR3 comprises 15 residues. Scientists amplified the TCR beta CDR3 regions from RNA transcripts. A first-round RT-PCR used HTBI primers, followed by a second-round multiplex PCR. TCRdb re-derived calls from the multiplex PCR reads in MiXCR, one entry per CDR3 protein. The sample shows just over 400,000 distinct CDR3 sequences, around 20% of them seen only once. What supplied the PBMCs was roughly 10 ml of fresh peripheral blood. This clonotype was observed a few times. Its antigen is as yet unknown. What was sequenced was peripheral blood. This sequence originates from a woman younger than 35 with stable Graves' hyperthyroidism. This chain connects TRBV12-3 or TRBV12-4 to TRBJ2-7, with unresolved D. This CDR3 reads CASSSGPGGTYEQYF. CDR3 coding DNA: TGTGCCAGCAGTTCCGGCCCAGGCGGAACGTACGAGCAGTACTTC.